The clone carrying this T cell receptor beta chain was detected many times. The antigen is not known. Three rounds of nested PCR, following a modified ARM-PCR protocol, produced the TCRbeta library. One entry per CDR3 protein, called by TCRdb with MiXCR from the multiplex PCR reads. The table lists approximately 65,000 distinct CDR3 sequences, about three fifths of them singletons. The data are from a study of tumor and adjacent non-tumor tissue in lung cancer. Study-wide background: There were about 12 adenocarcinoma, a couple of squamous cell carcinoma and 1 small cell lung cancer cases. Aged about 31 to 80 years, patients included 10 men and a handful of women with stage I to III disease.

In germline, CDR1 is SGHNT, CDR2 YYREEE (reference sequence). V shed 5 bases and J 9 bases; nucleotides not matched to a gene: 12. This CDR3 has 14 amino acids. Study findings and constraints: Compared with tumor, normal lung showed significantly lower TCR diversity. Higher tumor TCR diversity was associated with shorter survival.

RNA was extracted from bulk tissue without any cell sorting. Sequencing was done on a sample of lung tumor tissue. The chain couples TRBV5-4 to TRBJ2-5, with 8 bases that match TRBD1. The receptor's source is a man over 45 with non-small cell lung cancer. In nucleotides, the CDR3 is TGTGCCAGCAGACCGGACAGGGACCTTAAGCCCCAGTACTTC. Translation gives CASRPDRDLKPQYF. The entire variable domain, with the rest obtained from reference TRBV5-4 and TRBJ2-5, is as follows: ETGVTQSPTHLIKTRGQQVTLRCSSQSGHNTVSWYQQALGQGPQFIFQYYREEENGRGNFPPRFSGLQFPNYSSELNVNALELDDSALYLCASRPDRDLKPQYFGPGTRLLVL.